This T cell receptor beta chain comes out of a study of shared clonotypes between healthy human individuals. Whole-study context: Per donor, CD8 memory used one plate, CD8 naive used two, CD4 memory used three and CD4 naive used three. Findings and caveats of the study: Sharing across a few donors was seen in 4% to 6.5% of naive CD4 clonotypes. At large depth, rarefaction still showed sorted-subset sequencing to be incomplete.

The genomic DNA of each subset was split evenly across several immunoSEQ plates. Sequenced by immunoSEQ multiplex PCR; TCRdb stores in-frame clones only, minus some. The sample yields more than 2 million clones, 93% seen once. CDR3 length: 15 amino acids. Germline CDR1 reads SGHRS; CDR2 reads YFSETQ. With 5 bases removed from V and 8 bases from J, the gap between germline ends came to 21 bases. Naivety among CD8 cells was defined by CD45RO negativity and positive CCR7 selection, thereby excluding terminally differentiated effector memory CD45RA+ cells. Regarding this clone: Its cognate antigen is unknown.

The gene calls are TRBV5-1 and TRBJ2-3; TRBD2 is a possible D gene (6 bases). Sequenced sample: naive CD8+ T cells from PBMCs. The receptor was isolated from a man between 18 and 35 years old in good health. Some clones in this sample may be carry-over from other donors' samples. CDR3 DNA: TGCGCCAGCAGGGATGGAGGAGGGCCAGGATTTACGCAGTATTTT. Residues: CASRDGGGPGFTQYF.